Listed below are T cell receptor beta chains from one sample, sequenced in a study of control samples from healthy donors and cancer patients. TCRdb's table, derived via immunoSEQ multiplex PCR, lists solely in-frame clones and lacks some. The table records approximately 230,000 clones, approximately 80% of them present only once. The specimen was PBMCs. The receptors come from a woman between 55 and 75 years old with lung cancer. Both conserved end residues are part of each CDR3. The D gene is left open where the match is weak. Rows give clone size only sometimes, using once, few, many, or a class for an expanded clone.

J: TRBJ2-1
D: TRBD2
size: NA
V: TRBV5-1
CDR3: CASTNRGHLLAGLYNEGEQFF
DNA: TGCGCCAGCACGAACAGGGGACACCTCCTAGCGGGACTCTACAATGAGGGAGAGCAGTTCTTC

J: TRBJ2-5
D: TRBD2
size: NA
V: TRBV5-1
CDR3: CASAGFREGQETQYF
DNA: TGCGCCAGCGCGGGCTTTCGGGAGGGGCAAGAGACCCAGTACTTC

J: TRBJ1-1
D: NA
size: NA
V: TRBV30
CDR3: CAWRLQGFTEAFF
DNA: TGTGCCTGGAGACTCCAGGGGTTCACTGAAGCTTTCTTT

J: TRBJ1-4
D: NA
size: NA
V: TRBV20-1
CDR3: CSASVWGHEKLFF
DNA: TGCAGTGCTAGTGTCTGGGGGCATGAAAAACTGTTTTTT

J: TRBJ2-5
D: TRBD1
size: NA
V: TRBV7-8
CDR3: CASSVRQGPSETQYF
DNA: TGTGCCAGCAGCGTAAGACAGGGGCCGAGTGAGACCCAGTACTTC

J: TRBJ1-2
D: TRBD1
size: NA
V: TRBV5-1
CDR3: CASSPTRTGNGYTF
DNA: TGCGCCAGCAGCCCAACGAGGACAGGGAATGGCTACACCTTC

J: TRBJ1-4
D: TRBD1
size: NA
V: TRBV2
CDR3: CASRGQGLTNEKLFF
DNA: TGTGCCAGCAGGGGACAGGGCCTAACTAATGAAAAACTGTTTTTT

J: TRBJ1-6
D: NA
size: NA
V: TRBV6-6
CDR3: CASIARASNSPLHF
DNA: TGTGCCAGCATCGCTAGGGCCTCTAATTCACCCCTCCACTTT

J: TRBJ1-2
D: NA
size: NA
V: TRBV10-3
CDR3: CAISDLLLGFTGYTF
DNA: TGTGCCATCAGTGACCTACTGCTAGGATTTACGGGCTACACCTTC

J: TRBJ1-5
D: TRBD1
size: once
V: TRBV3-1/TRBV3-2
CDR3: CASSPDRVGNQPQHF
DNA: TGTGCCAGCAGCCCAGACAGGGTCGGCAATCAGCCCCAGCATTTT

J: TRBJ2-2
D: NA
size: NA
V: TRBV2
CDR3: CASTIGAVTGELFF
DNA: TGTGCCAGCACTATCGGGGCCGTTACCGGGGAGCTGTTTTTT

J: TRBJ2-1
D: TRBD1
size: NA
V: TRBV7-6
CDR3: CASSLTPGTGGNEQFF
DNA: TGTGCCAGCAGCCTGACCCCAGGGACAGGGGGCAATGAGCAGTTCTTC

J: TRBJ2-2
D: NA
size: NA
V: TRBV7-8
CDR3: CASSFIAGELFF
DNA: TGTGCCAGCAGCTTTATCGCCGGGGAGCTGTTTTTT

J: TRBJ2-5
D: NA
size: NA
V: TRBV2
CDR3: CASSEVPRAQKYF
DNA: TGTGCCAGCAGTGAGGTCCCCAGGGCTCAAAAGTACTTC

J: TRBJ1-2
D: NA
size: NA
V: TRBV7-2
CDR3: CASSLGWAVVTF
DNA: TGTGCCAGCAGCTTAGGATGGGCAGTTGTCACCTTC

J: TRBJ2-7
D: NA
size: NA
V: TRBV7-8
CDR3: CASSLEAGTYEQYF
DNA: TGTGCCAGCAGCTTAGAGGCGGGGACCTACGAGCAGTACTTC

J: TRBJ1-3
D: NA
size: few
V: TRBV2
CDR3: CASSEGTGSGNTIYF
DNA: TGTGCCAGCAGTGAAGGCACAGGGTCTGGAAACACCATATATTTT

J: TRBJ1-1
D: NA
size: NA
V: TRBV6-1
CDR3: CASSEIGPEAFF
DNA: TGTGCCAGCAGTGAAATTGGACCTGAAGCTTTCTTT

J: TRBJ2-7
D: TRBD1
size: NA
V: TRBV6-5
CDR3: CASTIQGDSYEQYF
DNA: TGTGCCAGCACCATTCAGGGGGACTCCTACGAGCAGTACTTC

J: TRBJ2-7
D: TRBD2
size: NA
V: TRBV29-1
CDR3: CSVEGLAESYEQYF
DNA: TGCAGCGTTGAGGGACTAGCGGAGTCCTACGAGCAGTACTTC

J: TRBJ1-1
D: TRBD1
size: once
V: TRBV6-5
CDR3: CASTTDRVNTEAFF
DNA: TGTGCCAGCACTACGGACAGGGTGAACACTGAAGCTTTCTTT

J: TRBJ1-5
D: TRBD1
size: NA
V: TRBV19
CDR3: CASKDRRGQPQHF
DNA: TGTGCCAGTAAGGACAGGCGCGGACAGCCCCAGCATTTT

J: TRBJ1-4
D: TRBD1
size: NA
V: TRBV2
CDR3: CASSPRTGGVNEKLFF
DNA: TGTGCCAGCAGTCCCCGGACAGGGGGCGTTAATGAAAAACTGTTTTTT

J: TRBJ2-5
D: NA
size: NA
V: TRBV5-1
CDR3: CASSLDPGLAETQYF
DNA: TGCGCCAGCAGCTTGGATCCGGGCTTAGCAGAGACCCAGTACTTC

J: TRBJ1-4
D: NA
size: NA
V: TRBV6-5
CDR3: CASSYSGSNEKLFF
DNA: TGTGCCAGCAGTTACTCGGGCTCTAATGAAAAACTGTTTTTT

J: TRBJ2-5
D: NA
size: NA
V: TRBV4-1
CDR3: CASSQLPIQETQYF
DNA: TGCGCCAGCAGCCAACTGCCGATCCAAGAGACCCAGTACTTC

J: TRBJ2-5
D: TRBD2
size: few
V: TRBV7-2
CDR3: CASSPSPGLGGETQYF
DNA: TGTGCCAGCAGCCCAAGCCCGGGACTAGGCGGAGAGACCCAGTACTTC

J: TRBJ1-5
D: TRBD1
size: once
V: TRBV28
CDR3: CASSPRTGAVNQPQHF
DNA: TGTGCCAGCAGTCCAAGGACAGGGGCGGTCAATCAGCCCCAGCATTTT

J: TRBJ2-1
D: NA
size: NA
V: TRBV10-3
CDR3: CAISESSGWNEQFF
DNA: TGTGCCATCAGTGAGTCGTCAGGGTGGAATGAGCAGTTCTTC

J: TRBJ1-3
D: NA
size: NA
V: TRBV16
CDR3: CASSQNRLSSGNTIYF
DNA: TGTGCCAGCAGCCAAAACAGGCTCTCCTCTGGAAACACCATATATTTT

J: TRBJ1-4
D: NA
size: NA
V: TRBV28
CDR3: CASSPGVGEKLFF
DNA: TGTGCCAGCAGTCCGGGGGTAGGGGAAAAACTGTTTTTT

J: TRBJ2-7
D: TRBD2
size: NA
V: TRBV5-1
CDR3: CASSLSGGPEYEQYF
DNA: TGCGCCAGCAGCCTTAGCGGGGGGCCTGAATACGAGCAGTACTTC

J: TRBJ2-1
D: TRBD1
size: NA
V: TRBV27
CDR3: CASSLKRQGDNEQFF
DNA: TGTGCCAGCAGTTTAAAGAGACAGGGGGACAATGAGCAGTTCTTC

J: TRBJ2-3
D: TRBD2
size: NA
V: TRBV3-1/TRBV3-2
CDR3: CASSPPRFGRAGDTQYF
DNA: TGTGCCAGCAGCCCCCCCAGGTTCGGGAGGGCCGGAGATACGCAGTATTTT

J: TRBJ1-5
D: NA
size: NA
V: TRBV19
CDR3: CASSPGQAVEAQHF
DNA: TGTGCCAGTAGTCCGGGACAAGCCGTTGAAGCCCAGCATTTT

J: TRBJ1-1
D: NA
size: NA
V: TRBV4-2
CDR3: CASSQDLENTEAFF
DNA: TGTGCCAGCAGCCAAGATCTGGAGAACACTGAAGCTTTCTTT

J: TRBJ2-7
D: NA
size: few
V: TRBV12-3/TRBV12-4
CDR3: CASSSNIYEQYF
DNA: TGTGCCAGCAGTTCTAATATCTACGAGCAGTACTTC

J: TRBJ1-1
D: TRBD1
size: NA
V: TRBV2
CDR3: CASSKDRGGLGTEAFF
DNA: TGTGCCAGCTCTAAGGACAGGGGAGGTCTCGGCACTGAAGCTTTCTTT

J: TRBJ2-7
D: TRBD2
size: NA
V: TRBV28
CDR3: CASSKGLARYEQYF
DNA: TGTGCCAGCAGTAAGGGACTAGCACGGTACGAGCAGTACTTC

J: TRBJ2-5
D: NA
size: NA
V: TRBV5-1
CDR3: CASSWRGAGETQYF
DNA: TGCGCCAGCAGCTGGAGGGGGGCCGGGGAGACCCAGTACTTC

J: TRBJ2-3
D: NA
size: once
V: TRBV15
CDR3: CATSIGGRGTDTQYF
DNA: TGTGCCACCAGCATTGGTGGTAGGGGCACAGATACGCAGTATTTT

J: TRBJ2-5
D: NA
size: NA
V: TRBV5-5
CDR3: CASSLQGTQETQYF
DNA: TGTGCCAGCAGCTTACAGGGTACCCAAGAGACCCAGTACTTC

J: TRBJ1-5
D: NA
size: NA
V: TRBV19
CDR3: CASSTRAGLGQPQHF
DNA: TGTGCCAGTAGTACCAGAGCAGGGTTAGGTCAGCCCCAGCATTTT

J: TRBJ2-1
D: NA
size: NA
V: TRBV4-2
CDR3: CASSQGGTPGYNEQFF
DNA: TGTGCCAGCAGCCAAGGCGGGACCCCGGGGTACAATGAGCAGTTCTTC

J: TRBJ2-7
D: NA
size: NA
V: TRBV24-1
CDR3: CATSDPPPLSEQYF
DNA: TGTGCCACCAGTGATCCTCCTCCCTTGTCCGAGCAGTACTTC

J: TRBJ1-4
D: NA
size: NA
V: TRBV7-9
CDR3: CASSLGQWEKLFF
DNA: TGTGCCAGCAGCTTAGGACAGTGGGAAAAACTGTTTTTT

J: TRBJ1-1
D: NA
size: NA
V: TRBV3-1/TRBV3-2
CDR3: CASSQDETAGEAFF
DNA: TGTGCCAGCAGCCAAGATGAAACAGCGGGGGAAGCTTTCTTT

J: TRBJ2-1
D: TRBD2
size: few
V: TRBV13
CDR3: CASSFRSLAASYNEQFF
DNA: TGTGCCAGCAGCTTTAGGTCCCTAGCGGCCTCCTACAATGAGCAGTTCTTC

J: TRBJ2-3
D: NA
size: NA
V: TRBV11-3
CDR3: CASSTESSTDTQYF
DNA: TGTGCCAGCAGCACCGAGTCCTCCACAGATACGCAGTATTTT

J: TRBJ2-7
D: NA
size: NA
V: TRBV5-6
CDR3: CASSLGQGSYEQYF
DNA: TGTGCCAGCAGCTTGGGGCAGGGTTCCTACGAGCAGTACTTC

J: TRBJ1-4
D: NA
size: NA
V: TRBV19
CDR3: CASSILGTTNEKLFF
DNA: TGTGCCAGTAGTATTTTAGGCACAACTAATGAAAAACTGTTTTTT

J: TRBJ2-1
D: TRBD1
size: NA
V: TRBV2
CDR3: CASSLDRDSYNEQFF
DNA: TGTGCCAGCAGTCTAGACAGGGACTCCTACAATGAGCAGTTCTTC

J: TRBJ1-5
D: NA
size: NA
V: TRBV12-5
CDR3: CASGLSGGGQPQHF
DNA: TGTGCTAGTGGTTTGTCCGGTGGGGGCCAGCCCCAGCATTTT

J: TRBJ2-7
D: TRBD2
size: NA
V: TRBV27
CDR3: CASRRLTSGASSYEQYF
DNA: TGTGCCAGCAGAAGGCTGACTAGCGGGGCTAGCTCCTACGAGCAGTACTTC

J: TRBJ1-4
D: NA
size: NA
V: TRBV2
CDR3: CASSSTGTLTGSGTNEKLFF
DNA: TGTGCCAGCAGTTCCACCGGGACACTTACCGGGAGCGGAACTAATGAAAAACTGTTTTTT